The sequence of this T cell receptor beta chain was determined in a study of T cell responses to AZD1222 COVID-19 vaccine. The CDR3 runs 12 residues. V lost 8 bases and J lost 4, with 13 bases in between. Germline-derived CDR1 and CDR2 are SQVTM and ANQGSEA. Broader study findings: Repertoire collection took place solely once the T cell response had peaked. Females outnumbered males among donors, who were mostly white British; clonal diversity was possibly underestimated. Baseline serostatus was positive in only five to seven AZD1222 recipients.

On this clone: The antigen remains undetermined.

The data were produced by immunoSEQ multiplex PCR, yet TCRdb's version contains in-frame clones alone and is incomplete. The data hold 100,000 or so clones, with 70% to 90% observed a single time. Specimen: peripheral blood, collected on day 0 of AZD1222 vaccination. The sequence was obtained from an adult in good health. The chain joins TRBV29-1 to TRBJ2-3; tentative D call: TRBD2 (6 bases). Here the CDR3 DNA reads TGCAGCTCACGCGCGGGGCCAGATACGCAGTATTTT. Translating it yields CSSRAGPDTQYF.